The T cell receptor beta chain described here comes from a study of blood T cell repertoires in COVID-19. The overall study: The origin of the acute and convalescent COVID-19 samples was the United States, Italy and Spain. The cDNA or gDNA used as material had been derived from T cells, B-cell-depleted T cells, or PBMCs.

Sequencing used immunoSEQ multiplex PCR; TCRdb keeps in-frame clones, though not all of them. The sample records some 70,000 clones, 65% to 80% being singletons. The CDR3 runs 24 residues. Germline V gene lookup returns CDR1 LGHDT and CDR2 YNNKEL (reference sequence). Losses at the gene ends were 0 bases for V and 2 bases for J; bases not matched to a gene: 26. The TCR comes from a woman aged 45-59 years with acute or convalescent COVID-19. The specimen was peripheral blood. The chain carries TRBV3-1 (or the pseudogene TRBV3-2) and TRBJ2-3; 10 bases fit TRBD2. CDR3 sequence reads: CASSQDPCARTSGKPGVATDTQYF. Written as DNA, the CDR3 is TGTGCCAGCAGCCAAGATCCGTGCGCCCGGACTAGCGGAAAGCCAGGGGTCGCCACAGATACGCAGTATTTT.